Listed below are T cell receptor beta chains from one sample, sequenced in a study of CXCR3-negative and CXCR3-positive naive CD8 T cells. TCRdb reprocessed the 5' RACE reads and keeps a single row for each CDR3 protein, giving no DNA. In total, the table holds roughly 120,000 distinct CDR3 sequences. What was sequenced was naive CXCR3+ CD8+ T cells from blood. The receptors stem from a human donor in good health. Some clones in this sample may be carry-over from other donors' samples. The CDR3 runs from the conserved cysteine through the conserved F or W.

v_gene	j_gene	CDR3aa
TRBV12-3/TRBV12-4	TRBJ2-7	CAGGSPAKQYF
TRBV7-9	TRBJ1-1	CASSLMVNTEAFF
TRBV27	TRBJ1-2	CASSLTGRYGYTF
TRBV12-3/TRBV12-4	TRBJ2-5	CASSFSSGAPEETQYF
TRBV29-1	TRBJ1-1	CSVEDRDRMNTEAFF
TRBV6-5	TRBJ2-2	CASSLNGLPGELFF
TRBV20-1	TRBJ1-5	CSAKEDREFQPQHF
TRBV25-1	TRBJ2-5	CASSEWAGETQYF
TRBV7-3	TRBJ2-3	CASSFITPRGPDTQYF
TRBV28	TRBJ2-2	CASRDVGELFF
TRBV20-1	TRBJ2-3	CSARDWEGPTDTQYF
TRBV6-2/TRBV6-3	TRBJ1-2	CASTPSRINYGYTF
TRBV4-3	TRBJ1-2	CASSQWEGTNYGYTF
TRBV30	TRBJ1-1	CETGALGNTEAFF
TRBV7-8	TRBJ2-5	CASSFPTSGETQYF
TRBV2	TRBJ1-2	CASTVPGEVGYTF
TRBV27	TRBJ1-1	CASSPGGALSEAFF
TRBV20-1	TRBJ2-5	CSARTGLVQETQYF
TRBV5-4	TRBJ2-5	CASSPGTSGIETQYF
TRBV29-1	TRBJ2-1	CSVVDEGVSSYNEQFF
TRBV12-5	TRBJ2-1	CASGSIDEQFF
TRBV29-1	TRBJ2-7	CSVETGFRGEQYF
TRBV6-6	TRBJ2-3	CATDPTEGLGTDTQYF
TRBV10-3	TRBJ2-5	CAISGDGIQETQYF
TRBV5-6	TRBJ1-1	CASSSAGEAFF
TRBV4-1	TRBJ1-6	CASSPGDGSNSPLHF
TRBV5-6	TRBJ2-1	CASSFVGNEQFF
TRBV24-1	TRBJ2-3	CATKAGQGTDTQYF
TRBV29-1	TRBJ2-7	CSVEARDAYEQYF
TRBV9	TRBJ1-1	CASSSTNTEAFF
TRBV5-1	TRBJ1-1	CASSPAFGEGWAEAFF
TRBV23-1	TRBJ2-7	CASSQLPGNEQYF
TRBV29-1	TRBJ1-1	CSVEEGTVYGTEAFF
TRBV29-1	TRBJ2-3	CSVVRGDTQYF
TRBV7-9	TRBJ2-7	CASSVTVSYEQYF
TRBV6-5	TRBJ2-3	CASSYGGFRTDTQYF
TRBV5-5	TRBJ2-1	CASSPDISSYNEQFF
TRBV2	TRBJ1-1	CASSQGVDTEAFF
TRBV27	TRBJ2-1	CASSFGVYNEQFF
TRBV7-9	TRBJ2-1	CASSFTSSPEQFF
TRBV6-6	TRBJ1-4	CASSYLLGRLFF
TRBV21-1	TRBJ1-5	CANKGAGSNQPQHF